These 7 T cell receptor beta chains were all obtained from the same sample, sequenced in a study of CD8 T cells in ankylosing spondylitis. Their antigen targets remain unknown. TCRdb redid the calling of the 5' RACE reads with MiXCR, one entry per CDR3 protein. The data contain approximately 540,000 distinct CDR3 sequences, more than 9.5% of them singletons. Study observations and caveats: Characteristic, it appeared, of ankylosing spondylitis blood was a TCR beta motif of roughly eight highly homologous variants.

Sequencing used blood, either unsorted or a sorted T cell fraction (not recorded which). These receptors all come from a male donor with ankylosing spondylitis.

This clonotype has more than one count but fewer than ten. DNA of the CDR3: TGCAGTGCTAGGGGGACTAGCGGGAGTACCTACAATGAGCAGTTCTTC. Amino acids: CSARGTSGSTYNEQFF. This sequence joins TRBV20-1 and TRBJ2-1, with 14 bases aligning to TRBD2. The germline gives CDR1 DFQATT, CDR2 SNEGSKA (reference sequence). V gave up 3 bases and J gave up 2 bases; unmatched junction bases: 3. The CDR3 totals 16 residues.

In this sample, this clonotype turned up a few times. The rearrangement links TRBV19 to TRBJ1-3; D possibly corresponds to TRBD1 (6 bases). Trimming shortened V by 4 bases and J by 2 bases, and 15 bases separated the two germline ends. Germline V gene data show CDR1 as LNHDA and CDR2 as SQIVND (reference sequence). The CDR3 totals 16 residues. The DNA of the CDR3 is TGTGCCAGTAGTAAACCGGGACACCAAACTGGAAACACCATATATTTT. It codes for CASSKPGHQTGNTIYF.

This clonotype was detected a few times. The gene calls are TRBV4-1 and TRBJ2-3, with D unresolved. Trimming took 0 bases from V and 12 from J, leaving 10 bases between them. The CDR3 length is 12 residues. The V gene's germline CDR1 is MGHRA and CDR2 YSYEKL. For the CDR3, the DNA is TGCGCCAGCAGCCAAGAGAGGCCACCCCAGTATTTT. This translates into CASSQERPPQYF.

The rearrangement links TRBV6-1 to TRBJ1-1; D is ambiguous. The CDR3 contains 15 residues. The germline gives CDR1 MNHNS, CDR2 SASEGT. Trimming took 5 bases from V and 0 from J, leaving 13 bases between them. The DNA of the CDR3 is TGTGCCAGCAGTTCGCGATGGATACTGAACACTGAAGCTTTCTTT. Amino acids: CASSSRWILNTEAFF.

The rearrangement uses TRBV11-3 and TRBJ2-1, with 10 bases fitting TRBD2. Germline V gene lookup returns CDR1 SGHNT and CDR2 YENEEA. After removal of 2 bases from V and 6 bases from J, the junction contained 7 bases not matched to a gene. This CDR3 has 16 amino acids. CDR3 in amino acids: CASSLIRGLAINEQFF. The CDR3 DNA follows: TGTGCCAGCAGCTTAATAAGGGGACTAGCGATCAATGAGCAGTTCTTC.

This clonotype was counted only a few times. V and J are TRBV6-1 and TRBJ2-2; no reliable D call. Germline CDR1 is MNHNS and CDR2 is SASEGT. This CDR3 contains 13 residues. Deletions cut 0 bases from V and 6 bases from J, with 5 bases between. The DNA for the CDR3 is TGTGCCAGCAGTGAAGCGCGCCCCGGGGAGCTGTTTTTT. Its protein is CASSEARPGELFF.

The V and J genes are TRBV11-2 and TRBJ2-1, with a possible D match to TRBD2 (5 bases). Germline V gene data show CDR1 as SGHAT and CDR2 as FQNNGV. The CDR3 is 15 residues long. V lost 5 bases to trimming and J lost 6 bases, with 17 bases between them. The CDR3 here is CASSLLAGDRNEQFF. CDR3 coding DNA: TGTGCCAGCAGCCTTCTAGCCGGAGATCGCAATGAGCAGTTCTTC.